Presented here are 28 T cell receptor beta chains from one specimen sequenced in a study of CD8 T cells in Susac syndrome. A quantity of roughly 0.5 to 1 ug RNA underwent reverse transcription using random hexamers. TCRdb reanalysed the immunoSEQ multiplex PCR reads using MiXCR and keeps one entry per CDR3 protein. The table has about 250,000 distinct CDR3 sequences, about 93% seen once. Specimen: CD4+ T cells from PBMCs. Receptors originate from a human donor with multiple sclerosis.

The genes are TRBV6-1 and TRBJ2-7, with 10 nucleotides matching TRBD1. CDR3 length equals 13 residues. Looked up from germline, CDR1 is MNHNS and CDR2 is SASEGT. The junction had 2 bases not matched to a gene; V was cut back by 6 bases and J by 3 bases. The CDR3 DNA reads as TGTGCCAGCAGGACAGGGGGCCGCTACGAGCAGTACGTC. It encodes CASRTGGRYEQYV.

The chain links TRBV20-1 to TRBJ1-5; no clear D. V lost 2 bases and J 4 bases, leaving 6 bases between the germline ends. The CDR3 covers 12 residues. The germline gives CDR1 DFQATT, CDR2 SNEGSKA (reference sequence). The CDR3 DNA reads TGCAGTGCTAGACGAGGAAATCAGCCCCAGCATTTT. Amino acids: CSARRGNQPQHF.

This chain uses TRBV12-3 or TRBV12-4 with TRBJ1-5; the D gene is possibly TRBD1 (6 bases). This CDR3 contains 14 residues. V was pared by 3 bases and J by 11 bases, with 17 bases between. As DNA, the CDR3 is TGTGCCAGCAGTTTCGATGGTCCGGGGGCAGCCCAGCATTTT. This sequence encodes CASSFDGPGAAQHF.

The chain joins TRBV7-2 to TRBJ2-3; 9 nucleotides agree with TRBD2. CDR1 is SGHTA, CDR2 FQGNSA, per germline. The trim removed 3 bases at V and 3 bases at J, leaving 4 bases unmatched. This CDR3 is 15 amino acids long. The CDR3 spells CASSFAGGPTDTQYF. DNA for the CDR3: TGTGCCAGCAGCTTTGCGGGAGGGCCGACAGATACGCAGTATTTT.

The chain joins TRBV5-1 to TRBJ2-7; 8 bases match TRBD1. There are 13 residues in the CDR3. In germline, CDR1 is SGHRS, CDR2 YFSETQ. With V trimmed by 5 bases and J by 0 bases, 1 base remained unmatched. The DNA of the CDR3 is TGCGCCAGCAGACAGGGGGTCTCCTACGAGCAGTACTTC. It specifies CASRQGVSYEQYF.

The chain has TRBV9 and TRBJ2-7; D might be TRBD1 (5 bases). Between the trimmed V and J ends, which lost 2 bases and 0 bases, there was a span of 12 bases. The CDR3 consists of 15 residues. Germline V gene data show CDR1 as SGDLS and CDR2 as YYNGEE. This CDR3 reads CASSVGQGNSYEQYF. The CDR3 bases are TGTGCCAGCAGCGTGGGGCAGGGTAACTCCTACGAGCAGTACTTC.

This chain connects TRBV7-9 to TRBJ1-2, with D hard to call. V gave up 0 bases and J gave up 10 bases, with 18 bases separating them. The germline gives CDR1 SEHNR, CDR2 FQNEAQ (reference sequence). The CDR3 is made up of 15 amino acids. For the CDR3, the DNA is TGTGCCAGCAGCTTAGCGTCTGGAACCGGGCAAGACTACACCTTC. Its translation: CASSLASGTGQDYTF.

The chain is built from TRBV5-6 and TRBJ2-7; 7 bases agree with TRBD1. CDR3 length: 13 residues. Germline V gene lookup returns CDR1 SGHDT and CDR2 YYEEEE. V was clipped by 2 bases and J by 3 bases; unmatched bases: 2. In DNA form, the CDR3 reads TGTGCCAGCAGCTTCACAGGGGTCTACGAGCAGTACGTC. The encoded protein is CASSFTGVYEQYV.

The genes are TRBV30 and TRBJ1-3; possible D gene TRBD1, 6 bases. V was trimmed by 0 bases and J by 0 bases, leaving 15 bases between them. CDR3 length: 17 amino acids. Germline V gene lookup returns CDR1 GTSNPN and CDR2 SVGIG (reference sequence). This CDR3 reads CAWSVPLGGLSGNTIYF. DNA for the CDR3: TGTGCCTGGAGTGTCCCACTTGGGGGCCTCTCTGGAAACACCATATATTTT. Full variable domain (outside the CDR3, taken from reference TRBV30 and TRBJ1-3): SQTIHQWPATLVQPVGSPLSLECTVEGTSNPNLYWYRQAAGRGLQLLFYSVGIGQISSEVPQNLSASRPQDRQFILSSKKLLLSDSGFYLCAWSVPLGGLSGNTIYFGEGSWLTVV.

This chain joins TRBV27 and TRBJ2-7; 7 positions agree with TRBD2. CDR3 length equals 16 residues. V trimming: 0 bases; J trimming: 3 bases; junction bases outside the gene matches: 8. Germline lookup yields CDR1 MNHEY and CDR2 SMNVEV (reference sequence). The CDR3 sequence is CASSLSSEGGDYEQYV. The CDR3 nucleotides are TGTGCCAGCAGTTTATCGAGCGAGGGAGGGGACTACGAGCAGTACGTC.

This chain links TRBV9 with TRBJ1-1; 8 nucleotides line up with TRBD1. The CDR3 totals 14 residues. With V trimmed by 0 bases and J by 4 bases, 2 bases remained unmatched. Germline CDR1 is SGDLS and CDR2 is YYNGEE. As DNA, the CDR3 is TGTGCCAGCAGCGTAGGTCAGGGGGCCACTGAAGCTTTCTTT. Its translation is CASSVGQGATEAFF. Combining the CDR3 with reference TRBV9 and TRBJ1-1 gives the whole variable domain DSGVTQTPKHLITATGQRVTLRCSPRSGDLSVYWYQQSLDQGLQFLIQYYNGEERAKGNILERFSAQQFPDLHSELNLSSLELGDSALYFCASSVGQGATEAFFGQGTRLTVV.

The chain links TRBV3-1 to TRBJ1-1; a possible D gene is TRBD1 (5 bases). CDR3 length: 14 residues. The ends were cut back, 4 bases at V and 11 bases at J, with 20 bases in the middle. Per the germline V gene, CDR1 is LGHDT and CDR2 is YNNKEL (reference sequence). DNA of the CDR3: TGTGCCAGCAGCCCCCTGGACACCCAAGGTTCGGCTTTCTTT. Translating gives CASSPLDTQGSAFF.

The V and J genes are TRBV20-1 and TRBJ2-5; 11 bases are shared with TRBD2. CDR1 is DFQATT and CDR2 is SNEGSKA in the germline V gene (reference sequence). With V trimmed by 3 bases and J by 2 bases, 8 bases remained unmatched. This CDR3 contains 16 residues. The CDR3 region has the DNA TGCAGTGCTAGGAGGGGATTAGCGGGGGGGCAAGAGACCCAGTACTTC. This gives the protein CSARRGLAGGQETQYF.

The chain joins TRBV7-9 to TRBJ2-5, with 7 bases that match TRBD1. The CDR3 is 13 residues long. V dropped 6 bases and J dropped 5; count of bases not matched to a gene: 6. The germline gives CDR1 SEHNR, CDR2 FQNEAQ (reference sequence). For the CDR3, the DNA is TGTGCCAGCAGTCGAACAGGGGCCGAGACCCAGTACTTC. It translates to CASSRTGAETQYF.

This chain joins TRBV5-1 and TRBJ1-6, with D unclear. V dropped 4 bases and J dropped 2 bases, with 13 bases sitting between them. Germline CDR1 SGHRS, CDR2 YFSETQ. The CDR3 contains 16 residues. CDR3 amino acids: CASSSGGSTYNSPLHF. The CDR3 DNA reads as TGCGCCAGCAGCAGCGGTGGGTCGACCTATAATTCACCCCTCCACTTT. Combining the CDR3 with reference TRBV5-1 and TRBJ1-6 gives the whole variable domain KAGVTQTPRYLIKTRGQQVTLSCSPISGHRSVSWYQQTPGQGLQFLFEYFSETQRNKGNFPGRFSGRQFSNSRSEMNVSTLELGDSALYLCASSSGGSTYNSPLHFGNGTRLTVT.

This chain's CDR3 is CASSQNLGLPNEKLFF. The CDR3 DNA sequence: TGTGCCAGCAGCCAAAACCTAGGGCTACCTAATGAAAAACTGTTTTTT. The chain joins TRBV3-1 to TRBJ1-4; D gene uncertain. This CDR3 is built from 16 residues. The V gene's germline CDR1 is LGHDT and CDR2 YNNKEL (reference sequence). The V gene lost 2 bases and the J gene lost 3 bases, with 13 bases spanning the gap.

The gene calls are TRBV3-1 and TRBJ2-3; D not resolved. This CDR3 is built from 14 residues. The V end was cut by 0 bases, the J end by 14 bases, with 18 bases between. Germline V lookup: CDR1 LGHDT, CDR2 YNNKEL (reference sequence). The CDR3 sequence: CASSQDPVRGRLYF. DNA for the CDR3: TGTGCCAGCAGCCAAGATCCTGTAAGAGGCCGACTGTATTTT.

This CDR3 is CSARYRVNPGNTIYF. The CDR3 DNA sequence: TGCAGTGCTAGATATAGGGTAAACCCTGGAAACACCATATATTTT. This chain joins TRBV20-1 and TRBJ1-3, with D hard to call. The germline V gene encodes CDR1 DFQATT and CDR2 SNEGSKA (reference sequence). Trimming pared 2 bases from V and 2 bases from J, leaving 13 bases between. CDR3 length: 15 residues.

The chain has TRBV3-1 and TRBJ2-5; 12 positions agree with TRBD2. CDR3 length equals 14 residues. V dropped 7 bases and J dropped 5; count of bases not matched to a gene: 5. The germline CDR1 and CDR2 sequences are LGHDT and YNNKEL (reference sequence). The CDR3 DNA reads as TGTGCCAGCACCCCTAGCGGGAGGGTGGAGACCCAGTACTTC. Encoded protein: CASTPSGRVETQYF.

A single count supports this clonotype. V is TRBV29-1 and J is TRBJ1-1; D remains unclear. V lost 1 base and J lost 6, with 12 bases in between. The CDR3 totals 13 residues. Germline V lookup: CDR1 SQVTM, CDR2 ANQGSEA. CDR3: CSVEAPMRAEAFF. CDR3 sequence (DNA): TGCAGCGTTGAAGCCCCGATGAGGGCTGAAGCTTTCTTT. Combining the CDR3 with reference TRBV29-1 and TRBJ1-1 gives the whole variable domain SAVISQKPSRDICQRGTSLTIQCQVDSQVTMMFWYRQQPGQSLTLIATANQGSEATYESGFVIDKFPISRPNLTFSTLTVSNMSPEDSSIYLCSVEAPMRAEAFFGQGTRLTVV.

The genes are TRBV4-2 and TRBJ2-1, with 9 bases aligning to TRBD2. The CDR3 totals 14 residues. With 7 bases clipped from V and 7 bases from J, the junction kept 8 bases outside the gene matches. The germline V gene encodes CDR1 LGHNA and CDR2 YNFKEQ. Written as DNA, the CDR3 is TGTGCCAGCACCATAGCGGGAGCGGGGAATGAGCAGTTCTTC. It encodes CASTIAGAGNEQFF.

This clonotype was seen a single time. The J gene is TRBJ1-2, the V gene TRBV12-5; D might be TRBD1 (6 bases). Trimming took 0 bases from V and 3 from J, leaving 17 bases between them. The germline V gene encodes CDR1 LGHNT and CDR2 FRNRAP. The CDR3 loop spans 17 amino acids. CDR3 DNA sequence: TGTGCTAGTGGTTTGGTAATAAACAGGGTAGGAGACTATGGCTACACCTTC. Translating gives CASGLVINRVGDYGYTF.

As regards this clonotype: At one end, the junction sequence differs from germline, possibly due to a read error. The rearrangement links TRBV7-9 to TRBJ2-5; D not resolved. The CDR3 runs to 13 residues. Germline V gene lookup returns CDR1 SEHNR and CDR2 FQNEAQ (reference sequence). CDR3 bases: TGTGCCAACAGCTTTTTGGGTCGAGAGACCCAGTACTTC. It yields the protein CANSFLGRETQYF.

This chain connects TRBV3-1 to TRBJ1-1; D unclear. This CDR3 comprises 14 residues. Germline CDR1 LGHDT, CDR2 YNNKEL (reference sequence). V dropped 1 base and J dropped 8 bases, with 14 bases sitting between them. The CDR3 DNA reads as TGTGCCAGCAGCCAAGCGACCTCGTATCAGGAAGCTTTCTTT. Translating it yields CASSQATSYQEAFF.

The gene calls are TRBV4-1 and TRBJ2-2; TRBD1 agrees at 9 bases. The V and J ends lost 2 bases and 3 bases, in that order; junction bases with no gene match: 1. Germline V gene sequence: CDR1 MGHRA, CDR2 YSYEKL. CDR3 length: 15 amino acids. The CDR3 coding sequence is TGCGCCAGCAGCCAAAACAGGGGGCACACCGGGGAGCTGTTTTTT. Translation: CASSQNRGHTGELFF.

This clonotype was found once. The chain has TRBV24-1 and TRBJ1-5; 12 positions agree with TRBD1. V trimming: 4 bases; J trimming: 2 bases; junction bases outside the gene matches: 8. Germline values: CDR1 KGHDR, CDR2 SFDVKD. The CDR3 consists of 18 residues. As DNA, the CDR3 is TGTGCCACCAGTGAGCGGGACAGGGGGCTTGATGGCAATCAGCCCCAGCATTTT. Its translation is CATSERDRGLDGNQPQHF.

V is TRBV10-2 and J is TRBJ1-1; possible D gene TRBD1, 6 bases. Germline loops: CDR1 WSHSY, CDR2 SAAADI. V lost 0 bases and J 6 bases, leaving 8 bases between the germline ends. This CDR3 has 13 amino acids. The CDR3 loop reads CASSESKGAEAFF. CDR3 DNA sequence: TGCGCCAGCAGTGAGTCGAAGGGGGCTGAAGCTTTCTTT.

The chain is built from TRBV12-3 or TRBV12-4 and TRBJ2-5; 9 positions agree with TRBD2. J was trimmed by 3 bases and V by 3 bases; bases with no gene match: 5. This CDR3 has 15 amino acids. CDR3 DNA: TGTGCCAGCAGTTTCGCGGCTAGCGGGAAAGAGACCCAGTACTTC. Its translation is CASSFAASGKETQYF.